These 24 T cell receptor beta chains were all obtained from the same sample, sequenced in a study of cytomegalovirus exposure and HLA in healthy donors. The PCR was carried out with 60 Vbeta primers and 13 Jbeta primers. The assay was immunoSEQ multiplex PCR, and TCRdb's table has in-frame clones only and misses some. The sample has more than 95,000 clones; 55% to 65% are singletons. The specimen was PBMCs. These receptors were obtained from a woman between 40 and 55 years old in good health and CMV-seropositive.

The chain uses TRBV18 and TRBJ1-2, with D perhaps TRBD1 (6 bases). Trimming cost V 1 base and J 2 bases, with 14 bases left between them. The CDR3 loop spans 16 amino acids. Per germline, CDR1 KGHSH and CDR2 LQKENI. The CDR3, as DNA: TGTGCCAGCTCACCACAACTAGGGGACAAGAACTATGGCTACACCTTC. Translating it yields CASSPQLGDKNYGYTF.

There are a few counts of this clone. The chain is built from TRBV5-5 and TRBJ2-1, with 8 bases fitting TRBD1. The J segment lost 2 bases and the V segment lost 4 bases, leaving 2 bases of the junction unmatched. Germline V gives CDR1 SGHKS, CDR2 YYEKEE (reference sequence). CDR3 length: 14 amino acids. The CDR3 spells CASSLDRAYNEQFF. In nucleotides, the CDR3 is TGTGCCAGCAGCCTGGACAGGGCCTACAATGAGCAGTTCTTC.

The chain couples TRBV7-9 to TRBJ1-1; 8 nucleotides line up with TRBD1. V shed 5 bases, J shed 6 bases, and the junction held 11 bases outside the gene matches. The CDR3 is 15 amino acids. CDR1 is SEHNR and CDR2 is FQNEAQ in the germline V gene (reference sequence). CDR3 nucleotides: TGTGCCAGCAGCATGGGACAGGACCCCTCGGCTGAAGCTTTCTTT. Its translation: CASSMGQDPSAEAFF.

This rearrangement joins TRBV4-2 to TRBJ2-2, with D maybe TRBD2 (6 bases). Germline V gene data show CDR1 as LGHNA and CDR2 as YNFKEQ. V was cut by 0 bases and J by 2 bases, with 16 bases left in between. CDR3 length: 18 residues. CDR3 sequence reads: CASSQEGEVADNTGELFF. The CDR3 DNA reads TGTGCCAGCAGCCAAGAAGGGGAAGTAGCGGACAACACCGGGGAGCTGTTTTTT.

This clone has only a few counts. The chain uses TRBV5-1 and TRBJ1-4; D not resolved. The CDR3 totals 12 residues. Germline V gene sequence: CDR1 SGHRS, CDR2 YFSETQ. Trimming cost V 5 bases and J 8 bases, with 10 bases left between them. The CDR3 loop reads CASSGVGEKLFF. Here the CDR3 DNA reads TGCGCCAGCAGTGGAGTCGGCGAAAAACTGTTTTTT.

The CDR3 DNA sequence: TGTGCCAGCAGTTTATACAGGGGGACCGAGCAGTACTTC. It specifies CASSLYRGTEQYF. The chain is built from TRBV6-5 and TRBJ2-7; 8 nucleotides align to TRBD1. CDR3 size: 13 residues. The V segment lost 4 bases and the J segment 6 bases; nucleotides outside the gene matches: 5. Per germline, CDR1 MNHEY and CDR2 SVGAGI.

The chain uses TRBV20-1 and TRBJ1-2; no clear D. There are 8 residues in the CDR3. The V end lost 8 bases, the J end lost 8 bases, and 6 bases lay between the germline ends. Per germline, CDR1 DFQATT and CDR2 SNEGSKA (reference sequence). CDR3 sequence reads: CSPAGYTF. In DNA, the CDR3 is TGCAGTCCCGCGGGCTACACCTTC.

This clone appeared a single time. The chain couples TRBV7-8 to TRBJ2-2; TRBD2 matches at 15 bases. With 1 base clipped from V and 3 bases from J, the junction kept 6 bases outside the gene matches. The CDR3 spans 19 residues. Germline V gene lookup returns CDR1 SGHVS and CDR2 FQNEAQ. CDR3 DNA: TGTGCCAGCAGCTTAGTGGTCTGGACTAGCGGGAGGGACACCGGGGAGCTGTTTTTT. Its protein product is CASSLVVWTSGRDTGELFF.

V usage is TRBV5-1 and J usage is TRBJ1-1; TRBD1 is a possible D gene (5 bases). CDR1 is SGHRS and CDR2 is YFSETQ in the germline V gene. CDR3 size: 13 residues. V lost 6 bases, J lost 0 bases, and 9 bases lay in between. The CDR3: CASKEGMNTEAFF. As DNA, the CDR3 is TGCGCCAGCAAGGAGGGGATGAACACTGAAGCTTTCTTT.

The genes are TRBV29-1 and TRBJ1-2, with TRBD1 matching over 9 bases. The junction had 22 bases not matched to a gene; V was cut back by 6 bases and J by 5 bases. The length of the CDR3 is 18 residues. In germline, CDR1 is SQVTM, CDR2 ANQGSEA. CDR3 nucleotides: TGCAGCGTAGAAAATTTAAGAGCCCGGGACAGGGTTTCATATGGCTACACCTTC. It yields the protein CSVENLRARDRVSYGYTF. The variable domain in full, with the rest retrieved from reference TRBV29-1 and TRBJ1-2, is SAVISQKPSRDICQRGTSLTIQCQVDSQVTMMFWYRQQPGQSLTLIATANQGSEATYESGFVIDKFPISRPNLTFSTLTVSNMSPEDSSIYLCSVENLRARDRVSYGYTFGSGTRLTVV.

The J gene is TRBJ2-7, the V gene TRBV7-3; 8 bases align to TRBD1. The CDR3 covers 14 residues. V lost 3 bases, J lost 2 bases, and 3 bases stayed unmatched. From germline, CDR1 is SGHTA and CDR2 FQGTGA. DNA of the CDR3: TGTGCCAGCAGCTTCGGACAGGGCCCCTACGAGCAGTACTTC. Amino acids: CASSFGQGPYEQYF.

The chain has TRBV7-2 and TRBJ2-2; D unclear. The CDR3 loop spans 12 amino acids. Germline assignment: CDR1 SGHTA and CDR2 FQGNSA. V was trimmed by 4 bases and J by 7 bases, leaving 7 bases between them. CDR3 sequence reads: CASSSVFGELFF. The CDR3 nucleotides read TGTGCCAGCAGCTCGGTGTTCGGGGAGCTGTTTTTT.

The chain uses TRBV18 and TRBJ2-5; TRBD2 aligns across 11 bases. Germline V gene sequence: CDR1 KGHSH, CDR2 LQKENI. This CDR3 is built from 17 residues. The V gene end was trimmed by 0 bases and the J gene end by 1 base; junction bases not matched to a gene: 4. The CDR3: CASSPPTSGTLQETQYF. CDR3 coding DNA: TGTGCCAGCTCACCACCGACTAGCGGGACCCTCCAAGAGACCCAGTACTTC.

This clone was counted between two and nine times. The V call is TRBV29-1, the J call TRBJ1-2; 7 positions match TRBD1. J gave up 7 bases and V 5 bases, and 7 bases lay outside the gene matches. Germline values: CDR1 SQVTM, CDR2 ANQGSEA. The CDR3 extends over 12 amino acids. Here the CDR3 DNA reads TGCAGCGTTTTAACAGGGGAGAGTGGCTACACCTTC. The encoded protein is CSVLTGESGYTF. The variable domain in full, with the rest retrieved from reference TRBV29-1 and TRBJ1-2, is SAVISQKPSRDICQRGTSLTIQCQVDSQVTMMFWYRQQPGQSLTLIATANQGSEATYESGFVIDKFPISRPNLTFSTLTVSNMSPEDSSIYLCSVLTGESGYTFGSGTRLTVV.

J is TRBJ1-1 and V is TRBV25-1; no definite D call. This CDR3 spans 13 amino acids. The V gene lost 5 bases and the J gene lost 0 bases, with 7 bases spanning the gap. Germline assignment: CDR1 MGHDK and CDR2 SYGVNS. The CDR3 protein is CASSLQMNTEAFF. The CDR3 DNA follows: TGTGCCAGCAGTTTACAGATGAACACTGAAGCTTTCTTT.

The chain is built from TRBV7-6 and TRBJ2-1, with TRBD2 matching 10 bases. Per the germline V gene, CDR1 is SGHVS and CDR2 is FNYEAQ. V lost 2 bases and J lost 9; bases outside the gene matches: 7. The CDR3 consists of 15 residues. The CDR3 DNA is TGTGCCAGCAGCTTACCGCTAGCGGGAGTCGGTGAGCAGTTCTTC. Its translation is CASSLPLAGVGEQFF.

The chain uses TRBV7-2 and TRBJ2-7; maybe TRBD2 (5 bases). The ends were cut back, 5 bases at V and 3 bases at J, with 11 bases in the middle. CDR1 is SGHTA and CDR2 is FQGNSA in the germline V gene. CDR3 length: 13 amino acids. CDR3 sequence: CASSRTQIYEQYF. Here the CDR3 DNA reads TGTGCCAGCAGCAGGACTCAAATCTACGAGCAGTACTTC. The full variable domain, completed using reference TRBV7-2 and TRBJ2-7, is GAGVSQSPSNKVTEKGKDVELRCDPISGHTALYWYRQSLGQGLEFLIYFQGNSAPDKSGLPSDRFSAERTGGSVSTLTIQRTQQEDSAVYLCASSRTQIYEQYFGPGTRLTVT.

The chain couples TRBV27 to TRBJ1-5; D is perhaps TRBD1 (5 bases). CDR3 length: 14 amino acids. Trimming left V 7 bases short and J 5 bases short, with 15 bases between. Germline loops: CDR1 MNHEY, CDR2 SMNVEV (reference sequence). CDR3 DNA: TGTGCCAGCAAGGCTTCAGGGTGGGATCAGCCCCAGCATTTT. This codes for CASKASGWDQPQHF.

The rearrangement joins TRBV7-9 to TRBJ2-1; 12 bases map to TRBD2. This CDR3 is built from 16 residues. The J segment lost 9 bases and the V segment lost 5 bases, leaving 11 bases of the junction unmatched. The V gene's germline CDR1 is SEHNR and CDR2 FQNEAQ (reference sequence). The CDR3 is CASSPRLAGGPLEQFF. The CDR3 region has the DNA TGTGCCAGCAGCCCCCGCCTAGCGGGAGGGCCTCTTGAGCAGTTCTTC.

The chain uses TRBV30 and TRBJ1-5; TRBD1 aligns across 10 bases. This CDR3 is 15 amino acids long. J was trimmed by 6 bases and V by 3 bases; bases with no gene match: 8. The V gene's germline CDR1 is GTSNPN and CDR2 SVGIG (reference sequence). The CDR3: CAWSVGQGNGQPQHF. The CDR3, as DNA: TGTGCCTGGAGCGTGGGACAGGGGAATGGTCAGCCCCAGCATTTT.

This CDR3 reads CASSYSAATNEKLFF. The DNA of the CDR3 is TGTGCCAGCAGTTACTCCGCAGCAACTAATGAAAAACTGTTTTTT. V usage is TRBV6-5 and J usage is TRBJ1-4; unclear D gene. CDR1 is MNHEY and CDR2 is SVGAGI in the germline V gene. The CDR3 length is 15 residues. Trimming pared 0 bases from V and 0 bases from J, leaving 5 bases between.

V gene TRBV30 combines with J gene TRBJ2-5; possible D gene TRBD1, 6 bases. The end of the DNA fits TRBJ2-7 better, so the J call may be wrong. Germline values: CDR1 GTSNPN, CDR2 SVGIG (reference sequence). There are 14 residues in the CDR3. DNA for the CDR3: TGTGCCTGGAGTTTTGGGACATATAACTACGAGCAGTACTTC. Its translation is CAWSFGTYNYEQYF.

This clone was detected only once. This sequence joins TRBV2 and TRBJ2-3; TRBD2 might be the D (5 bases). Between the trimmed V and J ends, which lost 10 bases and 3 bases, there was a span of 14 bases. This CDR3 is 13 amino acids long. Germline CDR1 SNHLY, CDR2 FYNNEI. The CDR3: CANRLKETDTQYF. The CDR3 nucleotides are TGTGCCAACCGACTAAAAGAGACAGATACGCAGTATTTT.

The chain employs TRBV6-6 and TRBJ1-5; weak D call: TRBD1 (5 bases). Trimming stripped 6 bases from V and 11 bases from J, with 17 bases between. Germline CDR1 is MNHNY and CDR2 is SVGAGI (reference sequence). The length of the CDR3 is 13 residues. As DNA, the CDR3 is TGTGCCAGCAGCAACCTTGGGGTCAGGGCCCAGCATTTT. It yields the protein CASSNLGVRAQHF.